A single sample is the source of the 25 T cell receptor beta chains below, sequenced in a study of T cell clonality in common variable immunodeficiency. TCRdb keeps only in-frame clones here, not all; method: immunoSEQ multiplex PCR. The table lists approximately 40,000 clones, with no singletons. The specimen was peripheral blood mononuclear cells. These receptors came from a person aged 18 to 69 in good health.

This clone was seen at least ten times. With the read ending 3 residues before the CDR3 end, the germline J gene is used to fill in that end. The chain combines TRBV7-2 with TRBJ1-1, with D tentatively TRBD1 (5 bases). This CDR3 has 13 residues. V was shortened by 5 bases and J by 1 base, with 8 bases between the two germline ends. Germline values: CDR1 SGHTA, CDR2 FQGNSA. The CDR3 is CASSRQKNTEAFF. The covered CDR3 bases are TGTGCCAGCAGCCGACAGAAGAACACTGAA.

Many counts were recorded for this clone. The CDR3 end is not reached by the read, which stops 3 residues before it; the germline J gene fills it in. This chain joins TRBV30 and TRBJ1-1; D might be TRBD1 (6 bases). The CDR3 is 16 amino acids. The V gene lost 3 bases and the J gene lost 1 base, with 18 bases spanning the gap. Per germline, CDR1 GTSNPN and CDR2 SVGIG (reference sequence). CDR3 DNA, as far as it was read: TGTGCCTGGAGACGGGGGGGCGCGGGTCCGAACACTGAA. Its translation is CAWRRGGAGPNTE. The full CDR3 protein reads CAWRRGGAGPNTEAFF.

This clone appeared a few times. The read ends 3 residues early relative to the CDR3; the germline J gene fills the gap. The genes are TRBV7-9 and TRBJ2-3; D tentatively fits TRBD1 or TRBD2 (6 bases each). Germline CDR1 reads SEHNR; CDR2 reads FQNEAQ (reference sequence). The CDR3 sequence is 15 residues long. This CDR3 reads CASSLVVQGGETQYF. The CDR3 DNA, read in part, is TGTGCCAGCAGCTTGGTGGTACAGGGAGGAGAGACG.

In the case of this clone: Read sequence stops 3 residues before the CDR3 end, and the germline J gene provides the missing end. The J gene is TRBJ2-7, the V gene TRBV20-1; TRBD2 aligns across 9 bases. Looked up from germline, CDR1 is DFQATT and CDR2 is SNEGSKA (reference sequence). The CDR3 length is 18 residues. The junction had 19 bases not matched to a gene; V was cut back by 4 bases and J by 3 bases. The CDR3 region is CSATPSGSGSPLRYEQYF. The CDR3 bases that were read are TGCAGTGCTACCCCTTCAGGTAGCGGGAGTCCCCTCCGCTACGAG.

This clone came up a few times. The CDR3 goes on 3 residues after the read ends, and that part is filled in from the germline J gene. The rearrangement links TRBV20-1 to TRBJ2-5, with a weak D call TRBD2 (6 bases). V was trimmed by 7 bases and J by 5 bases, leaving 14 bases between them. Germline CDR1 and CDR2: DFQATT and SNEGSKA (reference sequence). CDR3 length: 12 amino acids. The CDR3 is CSVLRGDETQYF. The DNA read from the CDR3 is TGCAGTGTACTGCGGGGAGACGAGACC.

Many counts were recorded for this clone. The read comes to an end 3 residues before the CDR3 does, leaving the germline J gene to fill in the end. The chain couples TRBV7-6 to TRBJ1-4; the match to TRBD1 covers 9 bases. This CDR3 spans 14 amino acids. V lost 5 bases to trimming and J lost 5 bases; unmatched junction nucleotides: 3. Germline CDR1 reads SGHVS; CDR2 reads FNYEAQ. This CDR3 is CASSQTGGNEKLFF. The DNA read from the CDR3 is TGTGCCAGCAGCCAGACAGGGGGAAATGAAAAA.

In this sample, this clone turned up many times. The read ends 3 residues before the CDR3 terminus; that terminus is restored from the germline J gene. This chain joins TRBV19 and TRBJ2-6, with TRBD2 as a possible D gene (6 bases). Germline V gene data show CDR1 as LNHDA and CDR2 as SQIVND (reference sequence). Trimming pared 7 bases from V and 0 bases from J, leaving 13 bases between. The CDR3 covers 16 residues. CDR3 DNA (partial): TGTGCCAGTACGGGGGACGTCCTCTCTGGGGCCAACGTC. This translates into CASTGDVLSGANV. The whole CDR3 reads CASTGDVLSGANVLTF.

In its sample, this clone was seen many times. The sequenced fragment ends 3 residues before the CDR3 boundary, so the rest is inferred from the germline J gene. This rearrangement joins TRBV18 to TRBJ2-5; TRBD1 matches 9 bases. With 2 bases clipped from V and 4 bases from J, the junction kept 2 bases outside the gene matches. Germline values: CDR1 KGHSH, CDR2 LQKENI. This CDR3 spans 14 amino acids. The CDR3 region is CASSPSGQGETQYF. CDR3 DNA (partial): TGTGCCAGCTCACCATCGGGACAGGGAGAGACC.

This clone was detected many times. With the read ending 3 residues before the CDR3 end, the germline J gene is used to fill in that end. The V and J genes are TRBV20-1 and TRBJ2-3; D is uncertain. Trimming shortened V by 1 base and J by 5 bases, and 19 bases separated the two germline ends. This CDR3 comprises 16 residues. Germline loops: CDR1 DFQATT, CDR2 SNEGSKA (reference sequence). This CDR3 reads CSARGASGATLDTQYF. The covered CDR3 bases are TGCAGTGCTAGAGGTGCGTCCGGTGCCACGTTAGATACG.

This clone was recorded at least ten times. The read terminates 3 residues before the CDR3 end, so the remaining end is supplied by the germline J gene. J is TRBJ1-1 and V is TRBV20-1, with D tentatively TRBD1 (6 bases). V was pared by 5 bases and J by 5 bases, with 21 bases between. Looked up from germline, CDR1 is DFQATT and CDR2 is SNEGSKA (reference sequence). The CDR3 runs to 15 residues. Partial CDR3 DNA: TGCAGTGCTCCAGATGCACAGGGAGGAGGGACTGAA. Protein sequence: CSAPDAQGGGTE. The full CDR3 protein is CSAPDAQGGGTEAFF.

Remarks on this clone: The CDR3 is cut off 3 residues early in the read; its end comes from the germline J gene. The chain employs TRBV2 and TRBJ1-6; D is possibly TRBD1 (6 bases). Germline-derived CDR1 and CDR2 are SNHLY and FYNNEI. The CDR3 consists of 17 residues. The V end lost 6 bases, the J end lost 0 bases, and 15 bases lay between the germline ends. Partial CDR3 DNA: TGTGCCAGCAGCCAAGGGACACCTAGCTCCTATAATTCACCC. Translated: CASSQGTPSSYNSP. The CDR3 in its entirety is CASSQGTPSSYNSPLHF.

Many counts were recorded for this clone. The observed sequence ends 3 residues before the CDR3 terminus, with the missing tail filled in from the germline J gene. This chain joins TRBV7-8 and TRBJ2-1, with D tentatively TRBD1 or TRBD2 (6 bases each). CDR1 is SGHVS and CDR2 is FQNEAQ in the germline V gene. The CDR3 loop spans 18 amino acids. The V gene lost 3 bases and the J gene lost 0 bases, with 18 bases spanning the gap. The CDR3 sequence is CASSLPRGGKNSYNEQFF. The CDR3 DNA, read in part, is TGTGCCAGCAGCTTGCCCAGGGGAGGCAAAAACTCCTACAATGAG.

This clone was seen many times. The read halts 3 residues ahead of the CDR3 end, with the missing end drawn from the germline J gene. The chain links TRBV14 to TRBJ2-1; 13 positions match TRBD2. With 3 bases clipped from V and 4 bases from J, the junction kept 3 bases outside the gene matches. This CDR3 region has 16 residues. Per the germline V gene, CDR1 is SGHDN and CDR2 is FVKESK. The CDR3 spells CASSHPGLAGYNEQFF. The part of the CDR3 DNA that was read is TGTGCCAGCAGCCACCCGGGACTAGCGGGATACAATGAG.

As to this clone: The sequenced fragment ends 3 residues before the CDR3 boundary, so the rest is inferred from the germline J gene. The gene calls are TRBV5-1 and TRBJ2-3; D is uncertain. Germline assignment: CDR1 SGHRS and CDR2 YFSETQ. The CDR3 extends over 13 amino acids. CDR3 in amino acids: CASSTSSNQPQYF. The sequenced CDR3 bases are TGCGCCAGCAGCACCAGTAGCAATCAGCCG.

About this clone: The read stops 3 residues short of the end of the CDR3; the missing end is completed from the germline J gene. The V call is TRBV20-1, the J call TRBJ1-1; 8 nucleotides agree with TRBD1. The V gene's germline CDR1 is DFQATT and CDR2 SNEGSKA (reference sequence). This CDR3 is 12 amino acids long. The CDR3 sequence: CSAREGGQVAFF. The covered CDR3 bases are TGCAGTGCTAGAGAAGGGGGACAGGTG.

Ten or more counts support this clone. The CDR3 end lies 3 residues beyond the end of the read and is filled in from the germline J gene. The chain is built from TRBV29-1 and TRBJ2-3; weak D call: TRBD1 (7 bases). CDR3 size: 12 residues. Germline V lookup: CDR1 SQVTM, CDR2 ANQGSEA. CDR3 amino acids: CSVHRGGETQYF. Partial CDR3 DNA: TGCAGCGTACACAGGGGAGGAGAGACG.

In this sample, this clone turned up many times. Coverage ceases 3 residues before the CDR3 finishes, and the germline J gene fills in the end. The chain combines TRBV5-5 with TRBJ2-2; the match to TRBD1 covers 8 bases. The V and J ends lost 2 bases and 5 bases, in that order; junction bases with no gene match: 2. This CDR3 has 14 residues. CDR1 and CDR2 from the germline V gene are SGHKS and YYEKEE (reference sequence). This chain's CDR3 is CASSLTGGTGELFF. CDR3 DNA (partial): TGTGCCAGCAGCTTAACAGGGGGTACCGGGGAG.

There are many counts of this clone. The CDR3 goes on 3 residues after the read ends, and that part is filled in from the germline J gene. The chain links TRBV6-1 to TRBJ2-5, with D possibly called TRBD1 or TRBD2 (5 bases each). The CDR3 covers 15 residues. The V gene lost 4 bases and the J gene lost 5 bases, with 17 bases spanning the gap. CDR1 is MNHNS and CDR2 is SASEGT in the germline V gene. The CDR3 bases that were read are TGTGCCAGCAGTGGGGGCAGCTACGGAGGCGAGACC. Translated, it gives CASSGGSYGGET. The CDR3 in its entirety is CASSGGSYGGETQYF.

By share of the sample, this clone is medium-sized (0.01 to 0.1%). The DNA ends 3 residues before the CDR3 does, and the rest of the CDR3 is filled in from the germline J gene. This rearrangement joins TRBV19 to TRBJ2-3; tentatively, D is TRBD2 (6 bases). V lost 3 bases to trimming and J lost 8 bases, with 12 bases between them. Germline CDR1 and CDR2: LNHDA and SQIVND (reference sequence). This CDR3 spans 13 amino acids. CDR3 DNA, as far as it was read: TGTGCCAGTAGTATTTCCGGGGGAGGTACG. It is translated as CASSISGGGT. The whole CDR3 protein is CASSISGGGTQYF.

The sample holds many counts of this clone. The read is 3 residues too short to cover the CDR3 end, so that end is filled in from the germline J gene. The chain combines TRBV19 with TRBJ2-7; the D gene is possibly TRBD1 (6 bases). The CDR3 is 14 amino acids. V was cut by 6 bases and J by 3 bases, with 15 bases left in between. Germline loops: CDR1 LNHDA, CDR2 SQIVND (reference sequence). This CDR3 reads CASSPQGSSYEQYF. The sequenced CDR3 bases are TGTGCCAGTAGCCCACAGGGCTCCAGCTACGAG.

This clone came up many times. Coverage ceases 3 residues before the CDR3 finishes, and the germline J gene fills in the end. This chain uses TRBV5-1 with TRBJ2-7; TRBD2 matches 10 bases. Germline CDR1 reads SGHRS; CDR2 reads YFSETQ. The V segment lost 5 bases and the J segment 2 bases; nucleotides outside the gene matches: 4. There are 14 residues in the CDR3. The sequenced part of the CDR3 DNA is TGCGCCAGCAGGGAGACTAGCGGGCCCTACGAG. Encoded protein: CASRETSGPYE. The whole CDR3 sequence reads CASRETSGPYEQYF.

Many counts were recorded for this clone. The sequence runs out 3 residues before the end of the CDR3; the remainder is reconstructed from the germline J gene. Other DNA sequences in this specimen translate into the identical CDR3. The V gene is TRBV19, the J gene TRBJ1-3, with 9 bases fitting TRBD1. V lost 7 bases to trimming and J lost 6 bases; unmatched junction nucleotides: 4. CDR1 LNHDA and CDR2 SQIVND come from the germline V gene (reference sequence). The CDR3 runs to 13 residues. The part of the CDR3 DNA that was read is TGTGCCAGTAAGGGACAGGGATCAAACACC. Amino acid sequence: CASKGQGSNT. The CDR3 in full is CASKGQGSNTIYF.

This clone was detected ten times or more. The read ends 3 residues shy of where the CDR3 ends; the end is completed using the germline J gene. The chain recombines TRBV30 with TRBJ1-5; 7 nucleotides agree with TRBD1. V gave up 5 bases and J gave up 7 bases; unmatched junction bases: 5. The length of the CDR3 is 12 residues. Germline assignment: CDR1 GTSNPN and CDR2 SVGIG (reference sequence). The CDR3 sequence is CAWDFRGQPQHF. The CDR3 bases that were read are TGTGCCTGGGATTTCAGGGGGCAGCCC.

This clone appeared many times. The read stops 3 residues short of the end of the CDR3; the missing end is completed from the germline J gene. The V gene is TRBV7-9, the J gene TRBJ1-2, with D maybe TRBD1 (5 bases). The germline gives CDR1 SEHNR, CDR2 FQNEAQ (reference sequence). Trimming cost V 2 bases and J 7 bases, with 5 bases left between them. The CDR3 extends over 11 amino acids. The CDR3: CASSLQGGYTF. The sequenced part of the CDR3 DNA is TGTGCCAGCAGCTTACAGGGTGGC.

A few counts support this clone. The sequenced part of the CDR3 DNA is TGTGTTAGCGGCCTGGGACTAGCGGGAGGTAATGAG. As protein: CVSGLGLAGGNE. The whole CDR3 is CVSGLGLAGGNEQFF. The rearrangement joins TRBV7-7 to TRBJ2-1, with 15 bases aligning to TRBD2. The read ends 3 residues before the CDR3 terminus; that terminus is restored from the germline J gene. The length of the CDR3 is 15 residues. Germline assignment: CDR1 SSHAT and CDR2 FNYEAQ (reference sequence). The full variable domain, its missing parts supplied by reference TRBV7-7 and TRBJ2-1, is GAGVSQSPRYKVTKRGQDVTLRCDPISSHATLYWYQQALGQGPEFLTYFNYEAQPDKSGLPSDRFSAERPEGSISTLTIQRTEQRDSAMYRCVSGLGLAGGNEQFFGPGTRLTVL.